A selection of T cell receptor beta chains follows, all from one sample in a study of PD-L1 blockade in urothelial cancer. The method was immunoSEQ multiplex PCR; TCRdb's version includes in-frame clones alone and lacks a portion of them. The sample has approximately 110,000 clones, under 95% seen once. The sample in question was PBMCs, obtained around atezolizumab (anti-PD-L1) treatment. The receptors originated from a man aged 60 to 75 with urothelial cancer. The CDR3 runs from the conserved cysteine through the conserved F or W. The order of the fields is clone size, D gene, J gene, V gene, CDR3 protein, CDR3 DNA. A D gene is named only where the DNA matches it firmly. The listing skips clone size in some rows; elsewhere it reads once, few, many or a size class.

>once|-|TRBJ2-7|TRBV11-2
CASSLVGVAYEQYF
TGTGCCAGCAGCTTAGTTGGAGTCGCCTACGAGCAGTACTTC
>-|-|TRBJ2-3|TRBV19
CASSTTRSDTQYF
TGTGCCAGTAGTACGACTAGATCAGATACGCAGTATTTT
>-|-|TRBJ2-4|TRBV4-3
CASSQELTARNIQYF
TGCGCCAGCAGCCAAGAGTTGACCGCCAGGAACATTCAGTACTTC
>-|TRBD2|TRBJ2-1|TRBV20-1
CSASRREWQFF
TGCAGTGCTAGTCGGCGGGAGTGGCAGTTCTTC
>-|TRBD2|TRBJ2-1|TRBV7-3
CASSRVGTSGSNEQFF
TGTGCCAGCAGCAGGGTGGGGACTAGCGGGAGTAATGAGCAGTTCTTC
>-|-|TRBJ1-2|TRBV19
CASSQAADYTF
TGTGCCAGTAGTCAAGCAGCGGACTACACCTTC
>-|-|TRBJ2-1|TRBV6-1
CASRGENYNEQFF
TGTGCCAGCCGCGGAGAGAACTACAATGAGCAGTTCTTC
>-|-|TRBJ2-3|TRBV28
CASSPGSDTQYF
TGTGCCAGCAGCCCAGGGTCAGATACGCAGTATTTT
>-|TRBD2|TRBJ2-3|TRBV5-1
CASSLTSAHTDTQYF
TGCGCCAGCAGCTTGACTAGCGCCCACACAGATACGCAGTATTTT
>-|-|TRBJ1-4|TRBV6-5
CASTYSRSGGEKLFF
TGTGCCAGCACTTATAGTAGGTCAGGCGGGGAAAAACTGTTTTTT
>once|-|TRBJ2-1|TRBV5-6
CASSLNLVSYNEQFF
TGTGCCAGCAGCTTGAACCTAGTATCCTACAATGAGCAGTTCTTC
>-|TRBD2|TRBJ2-2|TRBV4-3
CASSQALAGGRTGELFF
TGCGCCAGCAGCCAAGCGTTAGCGGGGGGGCGCACCGGGGAGCTGTTTTTT
>few|TRBD1|TRBJ1-6|TRBV5-1
CASSLGQDNSPLHF
TGCGCCAGCAGCCTCGGACAGGATAATTCACCCCTCCACTTT
>-|-|TRBJ2-1|TRBV7-9
CASSSGREQFF
TGTGCCAGCAGCAGTGGGCGCGAGCAGTTCTTC
>once|-|TRBJ1-2|TRBV30
CAWSSGGLNYGYTF
TGTGCCTGGAGTTCTGGGGGCTTAAACTATGGCTACACCTTC
>-|TRBD1|TRBJ2-5|TRBV28
CASIRTGTDVETQYF
TGTGCCAGCATTCGGACCGGGACAGATGTTGAGACCCAGTACTTC
>-|TRBD1|TRBJ1-4|TRBV5-1
CASSDQGVNEKLFF
TGCGCCAGCAGCGACCAGGGGGTTAATGAAAAACTGTTTTTT
>-|TRBD1|TRBJ2-2|TRBV7-9
CASSQDRPGELFF
TGTGCCAGCAGCCAGGACAGGCCAGGGGAGCTGTTTTTT
>-|-|TRBJ2-2|TRBV7-6
CASSLAVSYRSANTGELFF
TGTGCCAGCAGCTTAGCAGTCTCCTACAGATCCGCGAACACCGGGGAGCTGTTTTTT
>-|-|TRBJ1-2|TRBV30
CAWRTTGTSQGYTF
TGTGCCTGGAGGACTACCGGGACATCTCAAGGCTACACCTTC
>-|TRBD1|TRBJ2-3|TRBV6-4
CASSLRDRAGDTQYF
TGTGCCAGCAGCCTGAGGGACAGGGCTGGAGATACGCAGTATTTT
>-|TRBD1|TRBJ1-6|TRBV7-9
CASSSTRTGLPHSLHF
TGTGCCAGCAGCTCCACCCGGACAGGCCTACCTCATTCCCTCCACTTT
>-|-|TRBJ2-4|TRBV27
CASSFRGAKNIQYF
TGTGCCAGCAGTTTTCGGGGGGCCAAAAACATTCAGTACTTC
>-|-|TRBJ2-7|TRBV5-4
CASSLPLYEQYF
TGTGCCAGCAGCCTGCCACTCTACGAGCAGTACTTC